A selection of T cell receptor beta chains follows, all from one sample in a study of T cells in Graves' hyperthyroidism and ophthalmopathy. TCRdb re-called the multiplex PCR reads with MiXCR, one entry per CDR3 protein. The sample comprises a few hundred thousand distinct CDR3 sequences, 12% to 15% of which are singletons, and approximately 5.3% rests with the top ten. Sequencing used blood. The receptors were sampled from a woman under 30 with Graves' hyperthyroidism. Each CDR3 is given with its conserved first and last residue. The order of the fields is clone size, J gene, D gene, V gene, CDR3 protein, CDR3 DNA. The D gene is left open where the match is weak. Clone size is shown for a subset of rows, as once, few, many or a class of expanded clone.

>many|TRBJ2-5|TRBD1|TRBV5-6
CASSSYPDRTSETQYF
TGTGCCAGCAGTTCTTACCCGGACAGGACGTCAGAGACCCAGTACTTC
>many|TRBJ2-7|.|TRBV7-3
CASSPSTASYEQYF
TGTGCCAGCAGCCCCAGCACGGCCTCCTACGAGCAGTACTTC
>.|TRBJ1-1|.|TRBV28
CAILGATITEAFF
TGTGCCATCCTGGGGGCAACTATCACTGAAGCTTTCTTT
>many|TRBJ1-6|TRBD1|TRBV18
CASSLDRTLDSPLHF
TGTGCCAGCTCACTGGACAGGACTTTGGATTCACCCCTCCACTTT
>.|TRBJ1-5|TRBD1|TRBV6-1
CVSSVRGVSNQPQHF
TGTGTCAGCAGTGTCAGGGGGGTGAGCAATCAGCCCCAGCATTTT
>few|TRBJ2-7|.|TRBV5-1
CASSFSPTKLGGFNEQYF
TGCGCCAGCAGCTTTTCCCCGACTAAACTTGGCGGTTTCAACGAGCAGTACTTC
>.|TRBJ2-7|.|TRBV28
CAGTFSGEGYEQYF
TGTGCCGGCACCTTTTCAGGGGAAGGCTACGAGCAGTACTTC
>.|TRBJ2-4|.|TRBV6-1
CASNRALGGNIQYF
TGTGCCAGCAACCGGGCCCTAGGCGGAAACATTCAGTACTTC
>many|TRBJ1-1|.|TRBV30
CAWIKGGGHTEAFF
TGTGCCTGGATTAAAGGAGGGGGGCATACTGAAGCTTTCTTT
>many|TRBJ2-1|TRBD1|TRBV7-2
CASSTGGLSSYNEQFF
TGTGCCAGCAGCACAGGGGGCCTGAGCTCCTACAATGAGCAGTTCTTC
>many|TRBJ1-1|.|TRBV6-1
CASSRAGRWGTEAFF
TGTGCCAGCAGCCGCGCTGGACGCTGGGGCACTGAAGCTTTCTTT
>many|TRBJ1-2|.|TRBV11-2
CASSLSAGAPYGYTF
TGTGCCAGCAGCTTATCGGCAGGGGCACCCTATGGCTACACCTTC
>once|TRBJ2-1|TRBD2|TRBV11-2
CASRLPGLAGAYNEQFF
TGTGCCAGCAGGTTACCGGGACTAGCGGGGGCCTACAATGAGCAGTTCTTC
>many|TRBJ1-3|.|TRBV7-3
CASSLQGGDTIYF
TGTGCCAGCAGCTTACAGGGAGGGGACACCATATATTTT
>many|TRBJ1-5|TRBD1|TRBV27
CASRTHGGQGVPNQPQHF
TGTGCCAGCAGGACACATGGGGGACAGGGGGTCCCCAATCAGCCCCAGCATTTT
>few|TRBJ1-2|TRBD1|TRBV6-1
CASSTLQGALDGYTF
TGTGCCAGCAGTACACTACAGGGGGCTCTGGACGGCTACACCTTC
>many|TRBJ2-1|TRBD2|TRBV6-1
CASRTSGRAIVNEQFF
TGTGCCAGCCGGACTAGCGGGAGGGCCATCGTTAATGAGCAGTTCTTC
>.|TRBJ1-2|.|TRBV10-3
CAIRGDINYGYTF
TGTGCCATCAGGGGGGACATAAACTATGGCTACACCTTC
>many|TRBJ1-2|.|TRBV28
CASHLLLGGHGPYGYTF
TGTGCCAGCCACCTCCTCCTAGGCGGTCATGGCCCCTATGGCTACACCTTC
>few|TRBJ1-5|.|TRBV7-2
CASSFLGGGSNQPQHF
TGTGCCAGCAGCTTTCTAGGTGGTGGTAGCAATCAGCCCCAGCATTTT
>.|TRBJ1-5|.|TRBV6-9
CASSYDQRQPQHF
TGTGCCAGCAGTTACGACCAGAGGCAGCCCCAGCATTTT
>.|TRBJ2-1|TRBD1|TRBV24-1
CATSDATGGYEQFF
TGTGCCACCAGTGATGCCACAGGGGGCTATGAGCAGTTCTTC
>.|TRBJ1-3|.|TRBV7-2
CASSLMGGGNTIYF
TGTGCCAGCAGCTTGATGGGAGGTGGAAACACCATATATTTT
>once|TRBJ2-4|.|TRBV19
CASSTLTGGDIQYF
TGTGCCAGTAGTACCCTAACGGGTGGGGACATTCAGTACTTC
>few|TRBJ2-2|.|TRBV6-5
CASSYAPPPGPFTGELFF
TGTGCCAGCAGTTACGCCCCCCCGCCGGGACCATTCACCGGGGAGCTGTTTTTT
>many|TRBJ1-4|TRBD1|TRBV28
CASRPPQGLFSEKLFF
TGTGCCAGCAGGCCACCACAGGGGCTGTTTTCGGAAAAACTGTTTTTT
>.|TRBJ2-4|TRBD2|TRBV19
CASTNLRGLAGGPNIQYF
TGTGCCAGTACGAATCTAAGGGGGCTAGCGGGAGGGCCGAACATTCAGTACTTC
>many|TRBJ2-3|.|TRBV20-1
CSAESPPLDTQYF
TGCAGTGCCGAATCACCCCCGTTAGATACGCAGTATTTT
>many|TRBJ2-1|TRBD2|TRBV6-1
CASSKGTSRSFNEQFF
TGTGCCAGCAGCAAGGGGACTAGCCGGTCATTCAATGAGCAGTTCTTC
>many|TRBJ1-2|TRBD1|TRBV2
CASSGTGLGYTF
TGTGCCAGCAGTGGGACAGGGTTAGGCTACACCTTC
>many|TRBJ2-7|.|TRBV7-2
CASSSGGTTYYEQYF
TGTGCCAGCAGCTCCGGGGGAACGACATACTACGAGCAGTACTTC
>.|TRBJ2-1|TRBD2|TRBV11-3
CAGSRVLAELYNEQFF
TGTGCCGGCAGCCGCGTACTAGCGGAACTTTACAATGAGCAGTTCTTC
>many|TRBJ2-1|TRBD1|TRBV20-1
CSAGQGFYEQFF
TGCAGTGCGGGACAGGGATTCTATGAGCAGTTCTTC
>many|TRBJ2-7|.|TRBV28
CASSFSETYEQYF
TGTGCCAGCAGTTTTAGCGAAACCTACGAGCAGTACTTC
>few|TRBJ2-7|.|TRBV5-6
CASSLHSLTYEQYF
TGTGCCAGCAGCTTGCACAGTCTTACCTACGAGCAGTACTTC
>.|TRBJ2-7|.|TRBV11-2
CASSSIGTRSSYEQYF
TGTGCCAGCAGCTCAATCGGGACGAGAAGCTCCTACGAGCAGTACTTC
>few|TRBJ1-5|TRBD1|TRBV12-5
CASGLANRGGQPQHF
TGTGCTAGTGGTTTGGCTAACAGGGGCGGACAGCCCCAGCATTTT
>many|TRBJ1-1|.|TRBV10-2
CASSDPGLTNTEAFF
TGCGCCAGCAGTGACCCGGGCCTGACGAACACTGAAGCTTTCTTT
>many|TRBJ2-7|.|TRBV27
CASSTSWGHAAYEQYF
TGTGCCAGCAGCACCTCGTGGGGCCACGCAGCCTACGAGCAGTACTTC
>few|TRBJ1-2|TRBD1|TRBV7-3
CASSPYRGYGYTF
TGTGCCAGCAGCCCGTACAGGGGTTATGGCTACACCTTC
>.|TRBJ1-5|TRBD1|TRBV5-1
CASSLTGFSNQPQHF
TGCGCCAGCAGCCTGACAGGGTTTAGCAATCAGCCCCAGCATTTT
>many|TRBJ2-7|.|TRBV6-2/TRBV6-3
CASRRSSYEQYF
TGTGCCAGCCGTCGGAGCTCCTACGAGCAGTACTTC
>many|TRBJ1-5|.|TRBV30
CAWSDRPTGQPQHF
TGTGCCTGGAGTGACAGGCCTACGGGGCAGCCCCAGCATTTT
>.|TRBJ2-1|TRBD2|TRBV19
CASSAGLAGGPGNEQFF
TGTGCCAGTAGTGCGGGACTAGCGGGAGGGCCGGGGAATGAGCAGTTCTTC
>.|TRBJ1-6|.|TRBV5-4
CASSWGGAGTNSPLHF
TGTGCCAGCAGCTGGGGCGGGGCAGGGACTAATTCACCCCTCCACTTT